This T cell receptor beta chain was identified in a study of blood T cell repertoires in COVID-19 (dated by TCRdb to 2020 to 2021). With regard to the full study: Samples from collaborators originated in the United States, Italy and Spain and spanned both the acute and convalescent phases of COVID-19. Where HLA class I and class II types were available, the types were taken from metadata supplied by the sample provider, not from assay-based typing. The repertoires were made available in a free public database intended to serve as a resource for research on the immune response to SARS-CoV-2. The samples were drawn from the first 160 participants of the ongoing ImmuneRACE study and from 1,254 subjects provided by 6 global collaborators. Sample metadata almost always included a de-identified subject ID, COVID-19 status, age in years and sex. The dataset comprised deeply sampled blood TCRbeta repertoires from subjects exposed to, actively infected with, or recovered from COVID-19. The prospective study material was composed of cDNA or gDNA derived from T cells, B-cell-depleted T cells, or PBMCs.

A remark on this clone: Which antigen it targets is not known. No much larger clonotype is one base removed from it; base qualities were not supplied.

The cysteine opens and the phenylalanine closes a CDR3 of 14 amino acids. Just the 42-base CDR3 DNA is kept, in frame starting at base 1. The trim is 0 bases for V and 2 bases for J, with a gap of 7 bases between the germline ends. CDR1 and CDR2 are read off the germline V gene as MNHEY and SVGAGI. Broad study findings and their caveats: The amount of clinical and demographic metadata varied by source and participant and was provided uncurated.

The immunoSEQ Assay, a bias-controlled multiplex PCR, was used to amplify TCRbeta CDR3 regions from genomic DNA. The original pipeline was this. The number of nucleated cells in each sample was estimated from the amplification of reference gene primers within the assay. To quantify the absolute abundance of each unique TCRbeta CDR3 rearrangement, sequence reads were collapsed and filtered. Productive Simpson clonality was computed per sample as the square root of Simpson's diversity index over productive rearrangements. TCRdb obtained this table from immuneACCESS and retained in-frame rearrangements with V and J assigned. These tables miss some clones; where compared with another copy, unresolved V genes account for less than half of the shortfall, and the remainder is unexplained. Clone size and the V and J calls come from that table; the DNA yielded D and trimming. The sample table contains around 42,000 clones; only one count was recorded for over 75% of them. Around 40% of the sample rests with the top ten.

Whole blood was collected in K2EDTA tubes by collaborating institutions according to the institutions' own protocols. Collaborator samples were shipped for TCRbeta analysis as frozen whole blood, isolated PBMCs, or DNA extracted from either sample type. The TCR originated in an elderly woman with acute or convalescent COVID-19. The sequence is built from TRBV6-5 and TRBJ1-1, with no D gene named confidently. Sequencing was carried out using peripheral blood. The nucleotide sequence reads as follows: TGTGCCAGCAGTTACTCCGGAGGTAACACTGAAGCTTTCTTT. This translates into CASSYSGGNTEAFF.